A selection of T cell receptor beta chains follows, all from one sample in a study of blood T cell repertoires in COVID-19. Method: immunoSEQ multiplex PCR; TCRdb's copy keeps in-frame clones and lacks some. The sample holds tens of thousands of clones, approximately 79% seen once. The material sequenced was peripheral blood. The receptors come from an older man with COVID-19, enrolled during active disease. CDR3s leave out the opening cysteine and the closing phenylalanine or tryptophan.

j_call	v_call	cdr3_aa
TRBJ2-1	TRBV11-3	ASSRGSSSYNEQF
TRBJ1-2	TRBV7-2	ASSLGGHVGYT
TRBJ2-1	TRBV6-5	ASISLGREGNEQF
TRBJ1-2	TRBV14	ASSQDLSTGLLGGYT
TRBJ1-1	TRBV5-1	ASSSDRGTEAF
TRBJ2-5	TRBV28	ASSPPRTSGRAGVFQETQY
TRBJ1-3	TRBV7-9	ASSLLSAISGNTIY
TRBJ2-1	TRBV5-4	ASSLEGGRASYNEQF
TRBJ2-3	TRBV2	ASTEQGRWDTQY
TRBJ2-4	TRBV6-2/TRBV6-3	ASSYSLAEAKNIQY
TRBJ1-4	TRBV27	ASRDRGREKLF
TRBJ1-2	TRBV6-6	ASSYSREYHYGYT
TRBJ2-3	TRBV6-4	ASSDRQGTDTQY
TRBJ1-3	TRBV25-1	ASSDGGRSGNTIY
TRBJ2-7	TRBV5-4	ASSGRLAGTGDEQY
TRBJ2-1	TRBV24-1	ATSRASGNNEQF
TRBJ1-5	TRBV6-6	ASSYPGGQGNQPQH
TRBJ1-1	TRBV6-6	ASSYSQTGGTEAF
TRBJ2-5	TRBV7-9	ASSFGLPEYQETQY
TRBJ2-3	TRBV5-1	ASSSSGSFTDTQY
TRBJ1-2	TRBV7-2	ASSLASQGYGYT
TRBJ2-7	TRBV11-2	ASSLSNRPSYEQY
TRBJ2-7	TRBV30	AWSVRTGDYEQY
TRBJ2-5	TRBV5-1	ASSQGQGAFAETQY
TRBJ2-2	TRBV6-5	ASSYAGGTGELF
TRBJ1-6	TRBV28	ASSNDRYNSPLH
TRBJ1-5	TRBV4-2	ASSRQGQPQH
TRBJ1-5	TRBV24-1	ATSATGQIPGSNQPQH
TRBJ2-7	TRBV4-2	ASSQDLTGGYSYEQY
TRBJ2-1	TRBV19	ASSIGLAGGDEQF
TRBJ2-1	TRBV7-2	ASSRGQGSYNEQF
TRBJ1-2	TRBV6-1	ASSERTVYGYT
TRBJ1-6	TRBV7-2	ASSLDRPTSGSPLH
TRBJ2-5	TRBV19	ASSIRTGGGETQY
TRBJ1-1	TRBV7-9	ASRDGVTEAF
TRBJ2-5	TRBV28	ASSFIAPLQETQY
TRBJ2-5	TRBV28	ASSSGQLETQY